This entry describes one T cell receptor beta chain. The antigen is not known. Per the original data handling: ImmunoSEQ supplied junction-only sequences lacking quality scores, so filtering was different. Clones were read by immunoSEQ multiplex PCR, and TCRdb kept only the in-frame ones, dropping some. The D gene and trimming were derived from the DNA, and the V and J assignments and clone size from that table. The data show about 2.2 million clones, with roughly 93% seen just once and more than 1.5% held by the top ten. The data derive from a study of shared clonotypes between healthy human individuals. The CDR3 sequence is 14 residues long. Germline CDR1 reads LGHNA; CDR2 reads YSLEER. V lost 0 bases and J 10 bases, leaving 15 bases between the germline ends. Study results and limitations: Despite large depth, sorted-subset datasets appeared incompletely sequenced. The study sampled only blood, and tissue repertoires likely differ. Across a handful of donors, naive CD4 shared around 5%, naive CD8 more than 3%, memory CD4 over 2%, memory CD8 around 0.36%.

Naive CD8 isolation took CD45RO-negative cells positively selected for CCR7 and excluded terminally differentiated effector memory CD45RA+ cells. The rearrangement joins TRBV4-3 to TRBJ1-1; D remains ambiguous. This sequence originates from a man aged 18 to 30 in good health. Some clones in this sample may be carry-over from other donors' samples. Sequenced input: naive CD8+ T cells from PBMCs. CDR3 bases: TGCGCCAGCAGCCAAGATAGAACCCATAGAAGAGCTTTCTTT. Residues: CASSQDRTHRRAFF.